Each of the 2 T cell receptor beta chains below was sequenced from the same sample in a study of technical replicates of blood from four donors. The protocol was immunoSEQ multiplex PCR, while the TCRdb copy is restricted to in-frame clones and leaves out a portion. Of under 85,000 clones listed, around 96% are singletons. Sequences were obtained from T cells isolated from PBMCs. The receptors derive from a human donor in good health.

V and J are TRBV9 and TRBJ2-7, with TRBD2 matching over 12 bases. The CDR3 consists of 17 residues. CDR1 SGDLS and CDR2 YYNGEE come from the germline V gene. With 2 bases clipped from V and 6 bases from J, the junction kept 12 bases outside the gene matches. The CDR3 here is CASSVGLAGSAHGEQYF. The CDR3 coding sequence is TGTGCCAGCAGCGTCGGACTAGCGGGATCCGCCCATGGCGAGCAGTACTTC.

This chain uses TRBV5-1 with TRBJ1-4; D may be TRBD1 (5 bases). Per germline, CDR1 SGHRS and CDR2 YFSETQ. Trimming removed 4 bases from V and 5 bases from J, with 12 bases in between. This CDR3 contains 14 residues. The CDR3, as DNA: TGCGCCAGCAGCCCCGGGGGACTCAATGAAAAACTGTTTTTT. This sequence encodes CASSPGGLNEKLFF. Looking up the rest from reference TRBV5-1 and TRBJ1-4 gives the full variable domain: KAGVTQTPRYLIKTRGQQVTLSCSPISGHRSVSWYQQTPGQGLQFLFEYFSETQRNKGNFPGRFSGRQFSNSRSEMNVSTLELGDSALYLCASSPGGLNEKLFFGSGTQLSVL.